A single sample is the source of the 16 T cell receptor beta chains below, sequenced in a study of Graves' ophthalmopathy and Graves' hyperthyroidism. Amplified material comprised TCR beta CDR3 regions derived from RNA transcripts. Second-round multiplex PCR followed a first-round RT-PCR using HTBI primers. TCRdb passed the multiplex PCR reads through MiXCR, listing each CDR3 protein once. This table has hundreds of thousands of distinct CDR3 sequences, just over 40% appearing once. The sequencing sample was made of peripheral blood. The origin of the receptors is an adult man with Graves' ophthalmopathy.

V usage is TRBV12-3 or TRBV12-4 and J usage is TRBJ1-4, with D perhaps TRBD1 (6 bases). Trimming stripped 7 bases from V and 7 bases from J, with 19 bases between. The CDR3 sequence is 15 residues long. The CDR3 DNA sequence: TGTGCCAGCAAAAGAGGAGGACAGAGACTTGAAAAACTGTTTTTT. It yields the protein CASKRGGQRLEKLFF.

V usage is TRBV25-1 and J usage is TRBJ2-7, with 10 bases that match TRBD2. The J call is doubtful: the DNA matches TRBJ2-1 better. There are 16 residues in the CDR3. Germline CDR1 MGHDK, CDR2 SYGVNS. The CDR3 nucleotides read TGTGCCAGCAGTGAATATCTAGCGGGAGAGGGGGATGAGCAGTTCTTC. It codes for CASSEYLAGEGDEQFF.

The sample holds many counts of this clonotype. The chain carries TRBV7-9 and TRBJ1-6, with D maybe TRBD1 (6 bases). CDR1 and CDR2 (germline): SEHNR, FQNEAQ (reference sequence). This CDR3 spans 15 amino acids. The V end lost 5 bases, the J end lost 8 bases, and 16 bases lay between the germline ends. CDR3 protein: CASSVRQDGHSPLHF. The CDR3 coding sequence is TGTGCCAGCAGCGTCCGACAGGATGGGCATTCACCCCTCCACTTT.

The chain employs TRBV7-2 and TRBJ2-2; 10 nucleotides match TRBD2. The CDR3 is 16 residues long. Germline CDR1 is SGHTA and CDR2 is FQGNSA. Germline trimming cut 4 bases from V and 7 bases from J; bases unmatched to any gene: 9. In DNA form, the CDR3 reads TGTGCCAGCAGCTCCCTGGAGCGGGGGGGTTTCGGGGAGCTGTTTTTT. Protein sequence: CASSSLERGGFGELFF.

Note on this clonotype: A much larger clone differs by one base, so this may be a read error. The V gene is TRBV10-3, the J gene TRBJ2-7, with TRBD1 matching 7 bases. Trimming took 3 bases from V and 3 from J; bases not matched to a gene: 8. In germline, CDR1 is ENHRY, CDR2 SYGVKD. The CDR3 length is 15 residues. The CDR3 protein is CAISDRTGTVYEQYF. The CDR3 nucleotides read TGTGCCATCAGTGACAGGACAGGAACAGTCTACGAGCAGTACTTC.

This clonotype was counted between two and nine times. This chain connects TRBV5-8 to TRBJ1-1; D ambiguous. V gave up 3 bases and J gave up 3 bases, with 12 bases separating them. Germline CDR1 SGHTS, CDR2 YDEGEE. The CDR3 totals 14 residues. The CDR3: CASSSRREDTEAFF. The CDR3 nucleotides are TGTGCCAGCAGCTCCCGCCGGGAGGACACTGAAGCTTTCTTT.

As concerns this clonotype: A much more abundant neighbour one base away suggests this may be a read error. The chain links TRBV2 to TRBJ2-5, with D perhaps TRBD2 (5 bases). Trimming took 6 bases from V and 5 from J, leaving 16 bases between them. Germline lookup yields CDR1 SNHLY and CDR2 FYNNEI. The CDR3 is made up of 14 amino acids. CDR3 sequence reads: CASRESRGWETQYF. CDR3 coding DNA: TGTGCCAGCAGAGAGTCAAGAGGGTGGGAGACCCAGTACTTC.

CDR3 amino acids: CSHDTGSGANVLTF. The CDR3 bases are TGCAGCCACGATACAGGGTCTGGGGCCAACGTCCTGACTTTC. The chain has TRBV29-1 and TRBJ2-6; D possibly corresponds to TRBD1 (6 bases). Trimming pared 8 bases from V and 1 base from J, leaving 12 bases between. The CDR3 covers 14 residues. CDR1 SQVTM and CDR2 ANQGSEA come from the germline V gene.

This clonotype occurred many times. The CDR3 sequence: CASSSERGREQYF. Here the CDR3 DNA reads TGTGCCAGCAGCTCCGAACGGGGGCGGGAGCAGTACTTC. The chain joins TRBV7-8 to TRBJ2-7, with D perhaps given as TRBD1 or TRBD2 (6 bases each). Germline assignment: CDR1 SGHVS and CDR2 FQNEAQ. The ends were cut back, 4 bases at V and 7 bases at J, with 14 bases in the middle. The CDR3 length is 13 residues.

This clonotype came up many times. The chain recombines TRBV10-3 with TRBJ1-1, with TRBD1 identical over 9 bases. Germline V CDR1 and CDR2: ENHRY, SYGVKD. V trimming: 4 bases; J trimming: 1 base; junction bases outside the gene matches: 10. This CDR3 comprises 17 residues. This CDR3 reads CAISGQGVRRGNTEAFF. The CDR3 bases are TGTGCCATCAGTGGACAGGGGGTACGGAGAGGGAACACTGAAGCTTTCTTT.

V and J are TRBV5-1 and TRBJ1-1, with 10 bases identical to TRBD1. CDR1 is SGHRS, CDR2 YFSETQ, per germline. Losses at the gene ends were 4 bases for V and 10 bases for J; bases not matched to a gene: 10. The CDR3 length is 14 residues. The CDR3 DNA follows: TGCGCCAGCAGCCAAACGGACAGGGGGGGCGTAGCTTTCTTT. As protein: CASSQTDRGGVAFF.

Remarks on this clonotype: At one end the junction does not follow the germline gene, possibly because of a read error. The chain employs TRBV7-9 and TRBJ2-5, with a possible D match to TRBD1 (6 bases). This CDR3 contains 13 residues. Looked up from germline, CDR1 is SEHNR and CDR2 is FQNEAQ (reference sequence). The CDR3, as DNA: TGTGTCAGCAGCTTGGACAGACAAGAGACCCAGTACTTC. Its translation is CVSSLDRQETQYF.

With respect to this clonotype: A much more abundant neighbour one base away suggests this may be a read error. The chain recombines TRBV7-9 with TRBJ2-7; 7 nucleotides line up with TRBD1. Unmatched junction bases numbered 13, after V lost 5 bases and J lost 3 bases. This CDR3 spans 16 amino acids. Germline V gene data show CDR1 as SEHNR and CDR2 as FQNEAQ (reference sequence). The CDR3 loop reads CASSPRPDRENYEQYF. CDR3 DNA: TGTGCCAGCAGCCCAAGACCAGACAGGGAGAACTACGAGCAGTACTTC.

The J gene is TRBJ2-1, the V gene TRBV29-1; 9 positions agree with TRBD2. CDR1 is SQVTM and CDR2 is ANQGSEA in the germline V gene. J gave up 3 bases and V 4 bases, and 7 bases lay outside the gene matches. This CDR3 has 15 residues. CDR3 coding DNA: TGCAGCGTTGGTTCGCGGGAGGGTATCTACAATGAGCAGTTCTTC. Amino acids: CSVGSREGIYNEQFF.

The chain has TRBV5-1 and TRBJ2-7; the match to TRBD1 covers 8 bases. J gave up 3 bases and V 3 bases, and 5 bases lay outside the gene matches. CDR1 is SGHRS and CDR2 is YFSETQ in the germline V gene. The CDR3 length is 14 residues. This CDR3 reads CASSSAGGYYEQYF. The CDR3 DNA sequence: TGCGCCAGCAGCTCGGCAGGGGGCTACTACGAGCAGTACTTC.

This clonotype has a count of ten or more. CDR3 amino acids: CASSSDRVINTF. The CDR3 bases are TGTGCCAGCAGTTCGGACAGGGTTATCAACACCTTC. The chain joins TRBV6-1 to TRBJ1-2; 8 nucleotides agree with TRBD1. After removal of 5 bases from V and 12 bases from J, the junction contained 8 bases not matched to a gene. The CDR3 is 12 residues long. The V gene's germline CDR1 is MNHNS and CDR2 SASEGT.